What follows are 21 T cell receptor beta chains derived from one specimen sequenced in a study of T cells in Graves' hyperthyroidism and ophthalmopathy. The TCR beta CDR3 regions underwent amplification using RNA transcripts as the source. Researchers ran a first-round RT-PCR on the TCR CDR3 using the HTBI primer set. TCRdb re-called the multiplex PCR reads with MiXCR, one entry per CDR3 protein. The table shows some 300,000 distinct CDR3 sequences, with about an eighth occurring only once. The material sequenced was blood. These receptors were taken from a woman aged 25 to 39 with Graves' hyperthyroidism that later progressed to Graves' ophthalmopathy.

The table lists this clonotype with many counts. The CDR3 region has the DNA TGTGCCAGCAGTTTACTTCAGGGTAACAATGAGCAGTTCTTC. Translation gives CASSLLQGNNEQFF. V usage is TRBV28 and J usage is TRBJ2-1; TRBD1 is a possible D gene (5 bases). The V and J ends lost 2 bases and 5 bases respectively, with 10 bases between them. The CDR3 covers 14 residues. Per the germline V gene, CDR1 is MDHEN and CDR2 is SYDVKM.

This clonotype was counted a few times. The chain carries TRBV29-1 and TRBJ1-2; D is ambiguous. The CDR3 has 12 residues. Per germline, CDR1 SQVTM and CDR2 ANQGSEA. The germline V and J ends were trimmed by 2 bases and 6 bases, with 10 bases remaining between them. The CDR3 protein is CSVEHRFNGYTF. In nucleotides, the CDR3 is TGCAGCGTTGAACATAGGTTTAATGGCTACACCTTC.

Note on this clonotype: A much larger clone lies a single base off, so this may be a read error. The V call is TRBV5-6, the J call TRBJ1-5, with D unclear. This CDR3 contains 15 residues. Germline CDR1 SGHDT, CDR2 YYEEEE. V lost 1 base to trimming and J lost 2 bases, with 10 bases between them. This CDR3 is CASSLRQSCNQPQHF. For the CDR3, the DNA is TGTGCCAGCAGCTTGAGGCAGTCCTGCAATCAGCCCCAGCATTTT.

This clonotype was counted at least ten times. The CDR3 is CASTYGMNTEAFF. The CDR3 DNA reads TGTGCCAGCACCTACGGGATGAACACTGAAGCTTTCTTT. The chain couples TRBV3-1 to TRBJ1-1; D uncertain. V gave up 7 bases and J gave up 0 bases, with 9 bases separating them. CDR1 and CDR2 from the germline V gene are LGHDT and YNNKEL (reference sequence). The CDR3 sequence is 13 residues long.

This clonotype came up many times. This chain uses TRBV28 with TRBJ2-1; no clear D gene. The V and J ends lost 6 bases and 0 bases respectively, with 12 bases between them. This CDR3 has 15 amino acids. Germline assignment: CDR1 MDHEN and CDR2 SYDVKM. In DNA, the CDR3 is TGTGCCAGCAGCACCAGGAAGCGCTCCTACAATGAGCAGTTCTTC. Its translation is CASSTRKRSYNEQFF.

In this sample, this clonotype turned up many times. The chain combines TRBV11-2 with TRBJ2-1; D is uncertain. This CDR3 is built from 16 residues. V was pared by 0 bases and J by 0 bases, with 9 bases between. Germline CDR1 reads SGHAT; CDR2 reads FQNNGV. Here the CDR3 DNA reads TGTGCCAGCAGCTTAGATCGTGGGAACTCCTACAATGAGCAGTTCTTC. Residues: CASSLDRGNSYNEQFF.

This clonotype was counted ten times or more. This rearrangement joins TRBV20-1 to TRBJ1-2, with TRBD1 as a possible D gene (5 bases). Germline V gene data show CDR1 as DFQATT and CDR2 as SNEGSKA (reference sequence). V was cut by 5 bases and J by 1 base, with 14 bases left in between. The CDR3 has 14 amino acids. CDR3 sequence: CSARRRGVNYGYTF. In nucleotides, the CDR3 is TGCAGTGCTCGCCGGCGGGGGGTTAACTATGGCTACACCTTC.

The J gene is TRBJ2-3, the V gene TRBV7-2, with D hard to call. This CDR3 is built from 11 residues. In germline, CDR1 is SGHTA, CDR2 FQGNSA. Trimming took off 6 bases at V and 8 bases at J, with 9 bases between the two ends. The chain's CDR3 is CASRATGTQYF. CDR3 sequence (DNA): TGTGCCAGCAGGGCCACGGGTACGCAGTATTTT.

The rearrangement uses TRBV6-1 and TRBJ2-7; TRBD2 matches 7 bases. V lost 6 bases, J lost 6 bases, and 14 bases stayed unmatched. Germline lookup yields CDR1 MNHNS and CDR2 SASEGT. The CDR3 totals 15 residues. The CDR3 sequence: CASSFSAGSGGEQYF. For the CDR3, the DNA is TGTGCCAGCAGCTTCTCTGCCGGGTCGGGAGGCGAGCAGTACTTC.

This clonotype was seen only a few times. A much bigger clone sits one base away, suggesting this may be a read error. The V and J genes are TRBV6-2 or TRBV6-3 and TRBJ2-1; tentative D call: TRBD2 (7 bases). Germline V gene sequence: CDR1 MNHEY, CDR2 SVGEGT. There are 17 residues in the CDR3. As DNA, the CDR3 is TGTGCCAGCAGCCCTCACGAACTAGCGAGAGGGGGAAATGGGCAGTTCTTC. Protein product: CASSPHELARGGNGQFF.

This clonotype was seen repeatedly, ten times or more. The V gene is TRBV7-6, the J gene TRBJ1-3; no reliable D call. The CDR3 runs to 15 residues. Germline values: CDR1 SGHVS, CDR2 FNYEAQ. V was shortened by 2 bases and J by 0 bases, with 8 bases between the two germline ends. The CDR3 DNA follows: TGTGCCAGCAGCTTACCCTCAGGCTCTGGAAACACCATATATTTT. Residues: CASSLPSGSGNTIYF.

Points on this clonotype: A read error is possible here, since a much larger clone lies one base away. The gene calls are TRBV15 and TRBJ2-3; the match to TRBD1 covers 8 bases. The V gene end was trimmed by 5 bases and the J gene end by 4 bases; junction bases not matched to a gene: 5. The V gene's germline CDR1 is LNHNV and CDR2 YYDKDF (reference sequence). This CDR3 spans 14 amino acids. CDR3 residues: CATSLLQGADTQYF. The DNA of the CDR3 is TGTGCCACCAGCCTACTACAGGGGGCAGATACGCAGTATTTT. The whole variable domain, remainder taken from reference TRBV15 and TRBJ2-3, is DAMVIQNPRYQVTQFGKPVTLSCSQTLNHNVMYWYQQKSSQAPKLLFHYYDKDFNNEADTPDNFQSRRPNTSFCFLDIRSPGLGDTAMYLCATSLLQGADTQYFGPGTRLTVL.

The table lists this clonotype with many counts. The V and J genes are TRBV5-1 and TRBJ2-1, with 8 nucleotides matching TRBD2. The V gene end was trimmed by 4 bases and the J gene end by 4 bases; junction bases not matched to a gene: 22. This CDR3 comprises 20 residues. In germline, CDR1 is SGHRS, CDR2 YFSETQ. The CDR3: CASSLTFGGVPREGYNEQFF. For the CDR3, the DNA is TGCGCCAGCAGCCTAACTTTCGGGGGGGTTCCCAGGGAGGGATACAATGAGCAGTTCTTC.

The CDR3 spells CATVGGTDTEAFF. CDR3 coding DNA: TGTGCCACCGTCGGAGGGACAGACACTGAAGCTTTCTTT. The rearrangement links TRBV15 to TRBJ1-1; TRBD1 agrees at 7 bases. Germline CDR1 is LNHNV and CDR2 is YYDKDF (reference sequence). The CDR3 totals 13 residues. With V trimmed by 8 bases and J by 3 bases, 6 bases remained unmatched. Looking up the rest from reference TRBV15 and TRBJ1-1 gives the full variable domain: DAMVIQNPRYQVTQFGKPVTLSCSQTLNHNVMYWYQQKSSQAPKLLFHYYDKDFNNEADTPDNFQSRRPNTSFCFLDIRSPGLGDTAMYLCATVGGTDTEAFFGQGTRLTVV.

This clonotype was seen at least ten times. CDR3 bases: TGTGCCAGCAGTTACTCGTCAGTAAAGACTAGGTGGGGCACAGATACGCAGTATTTT. Protein sequence: CASSYSSVKTRWGTDTQYF. The V and J genes are TRBV6-5 and TRBJ2-3; weak D call: TRBD2 (6 bases). This CDR3 comprises 19 residues. Trimming left V 0 bases short and J 1 base short, with 20 bases between. CDR1 is MNHEY, CDR2 SVGAGI, per germline.

This clonotype was detected many times. The rearrangement joins TRBV7-9 to TRBJ2-1; D unresolved. The CDR3 has 14 residues. The germline CDR1 and CDR2 sequences are SEHNR and FQNEAQ (reference sequence). V gave up 3 bases and J gave up 7 bases, with 13 bases separating them. In nucleotides, the CDR3 is TGTGCCAGCAGCTTCTGGAGCCCCCCGAATGAGCAGTTCTTC. Its translation is CASSFWSPPNEQFF.

This clonotype appeared many times. The rearrangement links TRBV6-1 to TRBJ1-5; 8 bases map to TRBD1. CDR1 and CDR2 from the germline V gene are MNHNS and SASEGT. The CDR3 is 13 amino acids. V shed 7 bases, J shed 4 bases, and the junction held 3 bases outside the gene matches. The CDR3 reads CASNDRGNQPQHF. The CDR3 bases are TGTGCCAGCAACGACAGGGGAAATCAGCCCCAGCATTTT.

A remark on this clonotype: A much larger clone differs by one base, so this may be a read error. The chain links TRBV28 to TRBJ2-1; 11 positions match TRBD2. Germline V lookup: CDR1 MDHEN, CDR2 SYDVKM. Trimming at V came to 1 base and at J to 3 bases, leaving 2 bases not matched to a gene. The CDR3 extends over 16 amino acids. CDR3 in DNA: TGTGCCAGCAGTTTATCTAGCGGGGGGTACTACAATGAGCAGTTCTTC. This translates into CASSLSSGGYYNEQFF.

This clonotype was seen at least ten times. This rearrangement joins TRBV12-3 or TRBV12-4 to TRBJ1-1; D is unresolved. The ends were cut back, 4 bases at V and 4 bases at J, with 4 bases in the middle. The CDR3 consists of 11 residues. CDR3 DNA sequence: TGTGCCAGCAGTTCCTTCACTGAAGCTTTCTTT. This codes for CASSSFTEAFF.

The sample holds a few counts of this clonotype. The gene calls are TRBV24-1 and TRBJ1-4; no definite D call. Trimming removed 5 bases from V and 5 bases from J, with 14 bases in between. The CDR3 is 15 residues long. CDR1 is KGHDR, CDR2 SFDVKD, per germline. The CDR3 sequence: CATSAGSTPNEKLFF. The CDR3 bases are TGTGCCACCAGTGCCGGGTCGACTCCCAATGAAAAACTGTTTTTT.

The V call is TRBV12-3 or TRBV12-4, the J call TRBJ2-2, with TRBD2 matching over 7 bases. J was trimmed by 0 bases and V by 6 bases; bases with no gene match: 7. The CDR3 totals 16 residues. In nucleotides, the CDR3 is TGTGCCAGCAGGAGTCGGGGGGAACCGAACACCGGGGAGCTGTTTTTT. Translating it yields CASRSRGEPNTGELFF.